This T cell receptor beta chain is from a study of CD8+ T cells in alopecia areata. RNA, once extracted, was reverse transcribed into cDNA for use as the sequencing template. Repertoires were generated with immunoSEQ multiplex PCR, while TCRdb's copy carries only in-frame clones and drops some. Of 150,000 to 200,000 clones listed, roughly 66% were seen once; the top ten hold over 10%. V was cut by 7 bases and J by 5 bases, with 14 bases left in between. Germline V lookup: CDR1 SNHLY, CDR2 FYNNEI. There are 13 residues in the CDR3. This receptor was taken from a human donor with alopecia areata. The chain couples TRBV2 to TRBJ1-1; perhaps TRBD1 as D (5 bases). The input for sequencing was CD8+ T cells sorted from blood, taken at week 0. CDR3 sequence reads: CASNAGLGTEAFF. DNA of the CDR3: TGTGCCAGCAATGCAGGGCTTGGGACTGAAGCTTTCTTT.